The rows below give T cell receptor beta chains drawn from one sample of a study of tumor-infiltrating lymphocytes in localized non-small cell lung cancer. Sequenced by immunoSEQ multiplex PCR; TCRdb stores in-frame clones only, minus some. The sample comprises 5,500 to 7,500 clones, around two thirds of which are singletons, and 5% to 7% rests with the top ten. The sequenced sample was uninvolved lung tissue not adjacent to the tumor. These receptors were collected from a human donor with non-small cell lung cancer. Both conserved end residues are part of each CDR3. D genes are given only for firm matches. A clone size is listed for some rows: how often the clone was seen (once, few, many), or a class if it is expanded.

>NA|TRBJ2-7|TRBV6-5|13|TRBD2
CASQLAGASEQYF
TGTGCCAGCCAACTAGCGGGAGCGAGCGAGCAGTACTTC
>NA|TRBJ2-7|TRBV5-4|14|NA
CASSFWGVSYEQYF
TGTGCCAGCAGCTTCTGGGGGGTTTCCTACGAGCAGTACTTC
>NA|TRBJ2-1|TRBV28|15|TRBD2
CASSQPSGSGDEQFF
TGTGCCAGCAGTCAGCCTAGCGGGAGCGGGGATGAGCAGTTCTTC
>NA|TRBJ2-7|TRBV11-2|13|NA
CATAWGSSYEQYF
TGTGCCACCGCCTGGGGAAGCTCCTACGAGCAGTACTTC
>NA|TRBJ1-2|TRBV9|14|TRBD1
CASSGNRGDYGYTF
TGTGCCAGCAGCGGAAACAGGGGAGACTATGGCTACACCTTC
>NA|TRBJ2-2|TRBV9|16|TRBD2
CASSVSSGGNTGELFF
TGTGCCAGCAGCGTATCTAGCGGGGGGAACACCGGGGAGCTGTTTTTT
>NA|TRBJ2-1|TRBV6-5|14|NA
CASSPGLGYNEQFF
TGTGCCAGCAGCCCGGGGCTAGGCTACAATGAGCAGTTCTTC
>few|TRBJ1-2|TRBV6-5|15|TRBD1
CASSYGDRGDYGYTF
TGTGCCAGCAGTTACGGGGACAGGGGGGACTATGGCTACACCTTC
>few|TRBJ2-7|TRBV6-5|15|TRBD1
CASSYAGTGGKEQYF
TGTGCCAGCAGTTATGCCGGGACAGGGGGGAAGGAGCAGTACTTC
>few|TRBJ2-4|TRBV19|14|NA
CASSIASSFNIQYF
TGTGCCAGTAGTATAGCATCTAGCTTCAACATTCAGTACTTC
>NA|TRBJ2-5|TRBV6-6|14|NA
CASSYSGGGETQYF
TGTGCCAGCAGTTACTCGGGCGGCGGGGAGACCCAGTACTTC
>once|TRBJ1-2|TRBV6-6|14|TRBD1
CASSPWTGSYGYTF
TGTGCCAGCAGCCCATGGACAGGGTCGTATGGCTACACCTTC
>NA|TRBJ1-4|TRBV9|15|TRBD1
CASSVTGGLGEKLFF
TGTGCCAGCAGCGTGACAGGGGGCCTAGGGGAAAAACTGTTTTTT
>NA|TRBJ2-5|TRBV2|12|NA
CASSEWQETQYF
TGTGCCAGCAGTGAATGGCAAGAGACCCAGTACTTC
>NA|TRBJ1-2|TRBV29-1|13|NA
CSGSRDSNYGYTF
TGCAGCGGATCCCGGGACTCTAACTATGGCTACACCTTC
>NA|TRBJ2-2|TRBV5-1|13|NA
CASSPRGDGELFF
TGCGCCAGCAGCCCGAGGGGGGATGGGGAGCTGTTTTTT
>few|TRBJ2-1|TRBV7-2|15|TRBD2
CASSLVAGGYNEQFF
TGTGCCAGCAGCTTAGTAGCGGGGGGCTACAATGAGCAGTTCTTC
>NA|TRBJ2-1|TRBV5-6|16|TRBD1
CASSLKAVAGGNEQFF
TGTGCCAGCAGCTTGAAAGCCGTGGCAGGGGGCAATGAGCAGTTCTTC
>NA|TRBJ2-6|TRBV29-1|16|NA
CSVVVDTSSGANVLTF
TGCAGCGTTGTCGTGGATACTAGCTCTGGGGCCAACGTCCTGACTTTC
>NA|TRBJ2-5|TRBV7-3|13|TRBD1
CASSFSGGETQYF
TGTGCCAGCAGCTTTTCAGGGGGCGAGACCCAGTACTTC
>NA|TRBJ2-1|TRBV5-8|15|NA
CASSPRGGGKNEQFF
TGTGCCAGCAGCCCGCGAGGGGGGGGCAAAAATGAGCAGTTCTTC
>NA|TRBJ2-7|TRBV4-1|16|TRBD1
CASSVISTGGFYEQYF
TGCGCCAGCAGCGTCATATCGACAGGGGGATTCTACGAGCAGTACTTC
>NA|TRBJ2-7|TRBV27|15|NA
CHQPGRVYRTYEQYF
TGTCACCAGCCAGGTAGGGTATATAGGACCTACGAGCAGTACTTC
>NA|TRBJ2-5|TRBV5-1|15|NA
CASSLVAGGQETQYF
TGCGCCAGCAGCTTGGTGGCAGGCGGTCAAGAGACCCAGTACTTC
>NA|TRBJ1-2|TRBV6-1|14|NA
CASRAGRGASGYTF
TGTGCCAGCAGGGCGGGACGCGGGGCGTCCGGCTACACCTTC